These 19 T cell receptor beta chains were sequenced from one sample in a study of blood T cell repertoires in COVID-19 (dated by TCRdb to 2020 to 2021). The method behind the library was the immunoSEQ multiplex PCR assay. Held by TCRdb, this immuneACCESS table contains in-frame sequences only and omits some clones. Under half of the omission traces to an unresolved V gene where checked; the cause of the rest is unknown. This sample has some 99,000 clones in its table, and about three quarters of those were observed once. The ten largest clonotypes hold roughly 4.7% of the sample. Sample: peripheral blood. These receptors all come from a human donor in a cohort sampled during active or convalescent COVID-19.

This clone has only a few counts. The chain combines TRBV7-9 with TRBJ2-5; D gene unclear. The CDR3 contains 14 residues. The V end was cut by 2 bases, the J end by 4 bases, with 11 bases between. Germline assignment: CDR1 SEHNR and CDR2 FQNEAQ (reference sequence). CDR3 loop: CASSLSLPRETQYF. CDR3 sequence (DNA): TGTGCCAGCAGCTTATCACTACCGAGAGAGACCCAGTACTTC. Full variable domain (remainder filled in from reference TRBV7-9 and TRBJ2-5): DTGVSQNPRHKITKRGQNVTFRCDPISEHNRLYWYRQTLGQGPEFLTYFQNEAQLEKSRLLSDRFSAERPKGSFSTLEIQRTEQGDSAMYLCASSLSLPRETQYFGPGTRLLVL.

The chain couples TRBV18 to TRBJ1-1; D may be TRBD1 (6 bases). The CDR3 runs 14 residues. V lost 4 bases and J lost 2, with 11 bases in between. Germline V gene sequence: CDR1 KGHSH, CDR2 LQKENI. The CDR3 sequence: CASSLYRENTEAFF. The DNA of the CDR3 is TGTGCCAGCTCACTGTACAGGGAAAACACTGAAGCTTTCTTT.

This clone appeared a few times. The CDR3 loop reads CASSLIGGHQETQYF. The DNA of the CDR3 is TGCGCCAGCAGCTTGATAGGGGGCCACCAAGAGACCCAGTACTTC. The rearrangement joins TRBV5-1 to TRBJ2-5; TRBD1 matches 7 bases. The junction had 3 bases not matched to a gene; V was cut back by 1 base and J by 0 bases. Germline V gives CDR1 SGHRS, CDR2 YFSETQ. The CDR3 covers 15 residues.

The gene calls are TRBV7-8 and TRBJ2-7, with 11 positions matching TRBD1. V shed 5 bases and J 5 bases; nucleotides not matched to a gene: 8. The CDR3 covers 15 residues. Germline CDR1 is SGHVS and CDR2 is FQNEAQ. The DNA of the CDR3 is TGTGCCAGCAGCACCGGGACAGGGGGGCGCGACGAGCAGTACTTC. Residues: CASSTGTGGRDEQYF.

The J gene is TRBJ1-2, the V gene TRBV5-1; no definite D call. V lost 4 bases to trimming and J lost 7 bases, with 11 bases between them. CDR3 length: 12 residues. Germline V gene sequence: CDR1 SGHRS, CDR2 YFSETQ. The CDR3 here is CASSLNVGGYTF. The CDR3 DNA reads TGCGCCAGCAGCCTCAACGTCGGTGGCTACACCTTC.

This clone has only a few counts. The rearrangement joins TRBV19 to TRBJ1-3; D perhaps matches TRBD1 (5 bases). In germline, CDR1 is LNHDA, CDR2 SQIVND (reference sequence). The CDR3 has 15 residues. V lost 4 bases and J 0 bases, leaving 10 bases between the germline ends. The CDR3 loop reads CASSTDSGSGNTIYF. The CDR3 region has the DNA TGTGCCAGTAGTACCGACAGTGGCTCTGGAAACACCATATATTTT. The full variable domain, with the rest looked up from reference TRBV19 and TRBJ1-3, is DGGITQSPKYLFRKEGQNVTLSCEQNLNHDAMYWYRQDPGQGLRLIYYSQIVNDFQKGDIAEGYSVSREKKESFPLTVTSAQKNPTAFYLCASSTDSGSGNTIYFGEGSWLTVV.

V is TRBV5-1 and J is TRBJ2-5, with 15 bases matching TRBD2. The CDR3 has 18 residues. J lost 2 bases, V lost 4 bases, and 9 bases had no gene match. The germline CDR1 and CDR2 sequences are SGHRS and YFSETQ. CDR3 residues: CASSPGLAGGLRQETQYF. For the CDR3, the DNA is TGCGCCAGCAGCCCCGGACTAGCGGGGGGGTTGAGGCAAGAGACCCAGTACTTC.

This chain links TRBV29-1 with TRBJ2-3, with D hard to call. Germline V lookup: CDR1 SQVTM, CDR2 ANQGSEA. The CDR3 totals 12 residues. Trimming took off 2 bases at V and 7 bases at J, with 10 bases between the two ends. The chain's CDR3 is CSVESPTNTQYF. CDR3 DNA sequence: TGCAGCGTTGAAAGTCCTACGAATACGCAGTATTTT.

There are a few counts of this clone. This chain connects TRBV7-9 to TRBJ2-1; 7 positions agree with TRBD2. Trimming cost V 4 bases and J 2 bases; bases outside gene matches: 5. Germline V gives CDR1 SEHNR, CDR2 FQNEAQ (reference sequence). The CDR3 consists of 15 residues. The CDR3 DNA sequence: TGTGCCAGCAGCTGGGCGGCGGGGGCCTACAATGAGCAGTTCTTC. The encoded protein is CASSWAAGAYNEQFF. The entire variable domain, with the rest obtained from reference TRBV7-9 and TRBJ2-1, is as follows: DTGVSQNPRHKITKRGQNVTFRCDPISEHNRLYWYRQTLGQGPEFLTYFQNEAQLEKSRLLSDRFSAERPKGSFSTLEIQRTEQGDSAMYLCASSWAAGAYNEQFFGPGTRLTVL.

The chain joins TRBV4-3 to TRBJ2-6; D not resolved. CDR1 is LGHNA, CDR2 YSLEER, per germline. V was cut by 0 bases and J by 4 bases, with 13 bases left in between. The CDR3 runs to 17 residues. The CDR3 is CASSQDRWSAGANVLTF. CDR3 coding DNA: TGCGCCAGCAGCCAAGATCGGTGGAGTGCAGGGGCCAACGTCCTGACTTTC.

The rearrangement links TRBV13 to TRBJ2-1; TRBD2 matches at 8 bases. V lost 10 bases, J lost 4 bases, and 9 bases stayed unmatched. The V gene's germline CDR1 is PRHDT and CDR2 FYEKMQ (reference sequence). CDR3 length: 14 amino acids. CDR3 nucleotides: TGTGCCACCCCGGGGGGGACCGATTACAATGAGCAGTTCTTC. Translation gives CATPGGTDYNEQFF.

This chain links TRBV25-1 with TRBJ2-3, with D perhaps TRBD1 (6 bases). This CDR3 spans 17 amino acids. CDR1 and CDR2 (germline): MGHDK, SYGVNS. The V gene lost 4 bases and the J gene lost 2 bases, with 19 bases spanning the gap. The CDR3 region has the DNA TGTGCCAGCAGTGCCCACTATGGGGGACAAGCCACAGATACGCAGTATTTT. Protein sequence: CASSAHYGGQATDTQYF.

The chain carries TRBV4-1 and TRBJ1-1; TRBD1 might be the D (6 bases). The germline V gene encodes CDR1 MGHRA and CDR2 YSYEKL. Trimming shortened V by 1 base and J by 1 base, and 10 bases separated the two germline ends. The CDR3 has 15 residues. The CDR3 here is CASSQGRGGNTEAFF. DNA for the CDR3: TGCGCCAGCAGCCAAGGCCGAGGGGGGAACACTGAAGCTTTCTTT.

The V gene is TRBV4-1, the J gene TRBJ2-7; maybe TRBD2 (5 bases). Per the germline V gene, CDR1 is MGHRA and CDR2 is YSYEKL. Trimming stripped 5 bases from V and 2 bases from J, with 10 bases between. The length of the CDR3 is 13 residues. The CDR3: CASSGAGAYEQYF. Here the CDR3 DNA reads TGCGCCAGCAGCGGAGCCGGGGCCTACGAGCAGTACTTC.

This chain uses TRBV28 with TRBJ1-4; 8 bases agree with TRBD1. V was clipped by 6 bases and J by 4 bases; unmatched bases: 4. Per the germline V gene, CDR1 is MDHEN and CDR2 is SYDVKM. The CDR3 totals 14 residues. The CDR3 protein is CASRPTGDNEKLFF. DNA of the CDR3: TGTGCCAGCAGACCGACAGGGGATAATGAAAAACTGTTTTTT.

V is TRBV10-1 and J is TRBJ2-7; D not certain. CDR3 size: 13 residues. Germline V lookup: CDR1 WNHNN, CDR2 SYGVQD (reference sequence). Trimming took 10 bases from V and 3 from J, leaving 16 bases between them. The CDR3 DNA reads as TGCGCCACCCAGCCCGGGTCGGGCTACGAGCAGTACTTC. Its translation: CATQPGSGYEQYF.

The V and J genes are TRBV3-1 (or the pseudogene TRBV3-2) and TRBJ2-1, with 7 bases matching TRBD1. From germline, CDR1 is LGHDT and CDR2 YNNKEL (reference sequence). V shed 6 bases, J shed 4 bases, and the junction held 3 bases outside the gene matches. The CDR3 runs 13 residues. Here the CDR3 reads CASRGTDYNEQFF. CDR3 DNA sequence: TGTGCCAGCAGGGGGACAGATTACAATGAGCAGTTCTTC.

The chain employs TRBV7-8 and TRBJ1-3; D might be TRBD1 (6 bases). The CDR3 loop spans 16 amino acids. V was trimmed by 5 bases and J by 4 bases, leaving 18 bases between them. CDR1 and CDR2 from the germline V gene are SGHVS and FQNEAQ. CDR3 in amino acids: CASSALTGSWGNTIYF. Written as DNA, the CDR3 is TGTGCCAGCAGCGCGCTAACAGGGTCGTGGGGAAACACCATATATTTT.

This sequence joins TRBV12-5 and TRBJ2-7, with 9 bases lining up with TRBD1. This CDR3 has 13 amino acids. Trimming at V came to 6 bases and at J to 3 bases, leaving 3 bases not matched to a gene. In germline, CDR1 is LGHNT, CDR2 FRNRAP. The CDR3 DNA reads TGTGCTAGTGGGAGGGACAGGGTCTACGAGCAGTACTTC. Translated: CASGRDRVYEQYF.